What follows is one TCR beta chain and its context. The clone's antigen remains unknown. No much larger clonotype is one base removed from it; base qualities were not supplied. The meaning of the sample's time point label: patch test 3, about 24 weeks after DPC sensitization. Sample treatment or condition, as interpreted from the label and publication: therapeutic diphenylcyclopropenone sensitization with weekly scalp DPC. At every patch-test visit, the blood draw took place before the patch test was put on. Patients were considered eligible if aged 18 to 70, diagnosed with alopecia and deemed suitable for DPC therapy, and patients were excluded if pregnant. Unfractionated whole blood was collected in Tempus Blood RNA tubes, and total RNA was extracted from that blood. Library generation was performed with RACE. Sequenced on a NextSeq 500. During library preparation, unique molecular identifiers were attached to individual cDNA molecules so that TCRs could be counted in a quantitative, reproducible way. From each blood RNA sample, both TCR alpha and TCR beta chains were sequenced. On the study's bioinformatics: The median number of TCRs per sample was around 96,000, ranging from roughly 23,224 to 690,600. V, J and CDR3 annotation of the TCR reads was carried out using the Decombinator software suite. For the PS versus PT1 abundance plots, all samples were subsampled to the same number of TCRs (28,000). Expanded TCRs were defined as absent before sensitization and observed at least eight times at the 2-week time point. TCRdb's own reprocessing of the public reads used fastp at Q25 and MiXCR and kept productive beta chains. One record per CDR3 amino acid sequence lists the most common genes and DNA. The V and J calls, along with clone size, are taken from TCRdb and not from the paper's own processing. In all, the sample holds roughly 62,000 distinct CDR3 sequences, and around 12% of those were seen once. Roughly 2.4% of the sample lies in the top ten.

The entry originates in a study of human T cells and chemical hapten exposure (dated by TCRdb to about 2021). About the study as a whole: For sensitization, 2% DPC in acetone was applied to a 2 cm by 2 cm area of upper inner arm skin. Weekly therapeutic DPC doses were additionally applied to the scalp of patients throughout the roughly 24-week study period. Patch testing was performed on the upper back with Finn chambers containing 0.01% DPC, and the patch tests were scored after 6 days according to International Contact Dermatitis Research Group standards. The mostly female patient cohort included alopecia areata with under or over 50% scalp involvement, alopecia totalis and alopecia universalis. Libraries were pooled for sequencing, and variation in per-sample TCR yields was attributed mainly to small differences in library volumes within the pool. Peripheral blood TCR repertoire changes were tracked in vivo in alopecia patients during primary and secondary sensitization to the hapten diphenylcyclopropenone (DPC). Blood was sampled from patients pre-sensitization (week 0) and at 2, 6 and about 24 weeks after DPC sensitization. Blood for TCR sequencing was provided by twenty-nine alopecia patients at one to four time points (pre-sensitization, 2, 6 and 24 weeks).

Overall study results and their limits: A positive correlation was found between the number of PT1 expanded TCRs and patch test score, with significance reached at thresholds 8, 16 and 32 but not 4. Because every patient had alopecia, a presumed autoimmune disease, the patients' immune response might differ from that of healthy individuals. Repeated subsampling changed both the strength of the expansion versus patch-test correlation and the threshold at which that correlation became significant. Significantly more large CDR3 similarity clusters were formed by expanded TCRs than by pre-sensitization or healthy control sets, consistent with antigen-driven responses. DPC sensitization did not change the number of TCRs with a frequency above 1 in 1000, and there was no evidence of changes in global repertoire structure.

Per the germline V gene, KGHSH is the CDR1 and LQKENI is the CDR2. The trim is 1 base for V and 6 bases for J, with a gap of 6 bases between the germline ends. The CDR3 has 13 amino acids, counting the end cysteine and phenylalanine. This entry keeps only the CDR3 DNA: 39 bases, framed from base 1. The sequence came from a man aged 25 to 45 with alopecia areata. Some clones in this sample may be carry-over from other donors' samples. Sequenced here: whole blood, sampled in connection with sensitization to the hapten diphenylcyclopropenone (DPC). Recombination linked TRBV18 to TRBJ2-2; the D gene remains uncertain. CDR3 reads: CASSPQLPGELFF. The nucleotide sequence is given as TGTGCCAGCTCACCACAACTACCCGGGGAGCTGTTTTTT.